The 31 T cell receptor beta chains below all came from one sample that was sequenced in a study of T cell responses to AZD1222 COVID-19 vaccine. The assay was immunoSEQ multiplex PCR, and TCRdb's table has in-frame clones only and misses some. This table holds tens of thousands of clones, around 80% found once. The sequenced sample was peripheral blood, obtained 28 days after the second AZD1222 dose. These receptors originate from an adult who received the AZD1222 COVID-19 vaccine.

This clone was observed a few times. The chain recombines TRBV6-2 or TRBV6-3 with TRBJ1-6; 7 bases map to TRBD1. This CDR3 contains 15 residues. Germline V gene sequence: CDR1 MNHEY, CDR2 SVGEGT. Trimming cost V 0 bases and J 7 bases; bases outside gene matches: 3. The CDR3 DNA follows: TGTGCCAGCAGTTACTCGGGACAGCTAAATTCACCCCTCCACTTT. It codes for CASSYSGQLNSPLHF.

The chain links TRBV6-4 to TRBJ2-1, with 7 bases fitting TRBD2. CDR1 is MRHNA and CDR2 is SNTAGT in the germline V gene. This CDR3 has 15 residues. The junction had 7 bases not matched to a gene; V was cut back by 0 bases and J by 8 bases. This CDR3 reads CASSDSGGEGDEQFF. The CDR3 DNA reads as TGTGCCAGCAGTGACTCGGGCGGGGAGGGCGATGAGCAGTTCTTC.

A word on this clone: Other DNA sequences in the same sample also yield this CDR3. The J gene is TRBJ1-2, the V gene TRBV3-1 (or the pseudogene TRBV3-2), with D possibly being TRBD1 (5 bases). The CDR3 runs to 14 residues. Germline V gene sequence: CDR1 LGHDT, CDR2 YNNKEL (reference sequence). Trimming pared 0 bases from V and 2 bases from J, leaving 7 bases between. CDR3 amino acids: CASSQEGGNYGYTF. The CDR3 nucleotides are TGTGCCAGCAGCCAAGAGGGGGGAAACTATGGCTACACCTTC.

The J gene is TRBJ2-1, the V gene TRBV7-6; 7 nucleotides line up with TRBD2. Germline V lookup: CDR1 SGHVS, CDR2 FNYEAQ. V lost 1 base to trimming and J lost 0 bases; unmatched junction nucleotides: 0. The CDR3 runs to 15 residues. The CDR3 loop reads CASSLGGGSYNEQFF. CDR3 sequence (DNA): TGTGCCAGCAGCTTAGGGGGGGGCTCCTACAATGAGCAGTTCTTC. The entire variable domain, with the rest obtained from reference TRBV7-6 and TRBJ2-1, is as follows: GAGVSQSPRYKVTKRGQDVALRCDPISGHVSLYWYRQALGQGPEFLTYFNYEAQQDKSGLPNDRFSAERPEGSISTLTIQRTEQRDSAMYRCASSLGGGSYNEQFFGPGTRLTVL.

The chain couples TRBV18 to TRBJ2-2; possibly TRBD2 for D (5 bases). The CDR3 runs to 16 residues. Germline CDR1 is KGHSH and CDR2 is LQKENI. Between the trimmed V and J ends, which lost 4 bases and 0 bases, there was a span of 12 bases. CDR3 loop: CASSQRADSNTGELFF. DNA of the CDR3: TGTGCCAGCTCACAGAGAGCGGATTCGAACACCGGGGAGCTGTTTTTT.

This clone was seen only a few times. The V gene is TRBV6-5, the J gene TRBJ1-6; D call uncertain. Trimming cost V 0 bases and J 7 bases, with 7 bases left between them. CDR3 length: 14 residues. The germline gives CDR1 MNHEY, CDR2 SVGAGI. CDR3 region: CASSYSGSNSPLHF. The CDR3 DNA is TGTGCCAGCAGTTACTCGGGGTCGAATTCACCCCTCCACTTT.

The genes are TRBV30 and TRBJ2-4; 8 bases fit TRBD2. J was trimmed by 10 bases and V by 5 bases; bases with no gene match: 10. CDR1 GTSNPN and CDR2 SVGIG come from the germline V gene (reference sequence). The CDR3 has 13 amino acids. The CDR3 loop is CAWGPGGAGIQYF. The DNA of the CDR3 is TGTGCCTGGGGCCCCGGGGGGGCAGGGATTCAGTACTTC.

For the CDR3, the DNA is TGCGCCAGCAGCCAGGGACAGACGAACACTGAAGCTTTCTTT. It specifies CASSQGQTNTEAFF. The chain links TRBV5-1 to TRBJ1-1; 7 nucleotides line up with TRBD1. The CDR3 consists of 14 residues. Trimming took 4 bases from V and 1 from J; bases not matched to a gene: 4. CDR1 is SGHRS and CDR2 is YFSETQ in the germline V gene. The full variable domain, its missing parts supplied by reference TRBV5-1 and TRBJ1-1, is KAGVTQTPRYLIKTRGQQVTLSCSPISGHRSVSWYQQTPGQGLQFLFEYFSETQRNKGNFPGRFSGRQFSNSRSEMNVSTLELGDSALYLCASSQGQTNTEAFFGQGTRLTVV.

This chain joins TRBV19 and TRBJ1-1, with D possibly being TRBD1 (5 bases). V dropped 1 base and J dropped 0 bases, with 12 bases sitting between them. CDR1 and CDR2 from the germline V gene are LNHDA and SQIVND (reference sequence). This CDR3 contains 16 residues. The CDR3 nucleotides are TGTGCCAGTAGTATAGGGGGCTTCGGGATGAACACTGAAGCTTTCTTT. As protein: CASSIGGFGMNTEAFF.

The chain couples TRBV6-5 to TRBJ2-7; D call uncertain. V was pared by 6 bases and J by 1 base, with 10 bases between. Germline CDR1 MNHEY, CDR2 SVGAGI. This CDR3 is built from 13 residues. The CDR3 region is CASRPGPSYEQYF. CDR3 nucleotide sequence: TGTGCCAGCAGACCTGGACCGTCCTACGAGCAGTACTTC.

The chain has TRBV7-2 and TRBJ1-5; D unclear. The CDR3 length is 17 residues. V dropped 1 base and J dropped 2 bases, with 15 bases sitting between them. Germline V gene data show CDR1 as SGHTA and CDR2 as FQGNSA. CDR3 DNA sequence: TGTGCCAGCAGCTTAGTGGGCGGGCGGTTCGGCAATCAGCCCCAGCATTTT. It yields the protein CASSLVGGRFGNQPQHF.

V gene TRBV23-1 combines with J gene TRBJ2-5; D tentatively fits TRBD1 or TRBD2 (6 bases each). TRBV23-1 is noted as an ORF with a role that remains uncertain. CDR3 size: 17 residues. Between the trimmed V and J ends, which lost 0 bases and 1 base, there was a span of 15 bases. The CDR3 DNA follows: TGCGCCAGCAGTCAATCGATAGGGGGGTCTCTCCAAGAGACCCAGTACTTC. It yields the protein CASSQSIGGSLQETQYF.

This chain connects TRBV7-8 to TRBJ2-1; possible D gene TRBD2, 6 bases. CDR1 is SGHVS and CDR2 is FQNEAQ in the germline V gene. The CDR3 contains 14 residues. The V end was cut by 11 bases, the J end by 5 bases, with 19 bases between. In DNA, the CDR3 is TGTGCCTTCGGGAACGGGCTAGCGAACAATGAGCAGTTCTTC. Its protein product is CAFGNGLANNEQFF.

This chain joins TRBV6-1 and TRBJ1-2; TRBD1 might be the D (6 bases). The germline V gene encodes CDR1 MNHNS and CDR2 SASEGT. The CDR3 contains 17 residues. V was cut by 0 bases and J by 4 bases, with 18 bases left in between. The CDR3 sequence is CASSEAGGAGLLYGYTF. Written as DNA, the CDR3 is TGTGCCAGCAGTGAAGCGGGGGGGGCAGGACTTCTCTATGGCTACACCTTC.

The chain joins TRBV9 to TRBJ2-7; the D is unclear. This CDR3 is built from 13 residues. Germline V gene data show CDR1 as SGDLS and CDR2 as YYNGEE. The V end lost 8 bases, the J end lost 6 bases, and 18 bases lay between the germline ends. In DNA form, the CDR3 reads TGTGCCAGTCTCCAGTTCCGCGTCCTCGAGCAGTACTTC. As protein: CASLQFRVLEQYF.

The chain combines TRBV7-8 with TRBJ1-3; D possibly corresponds to TRBD1 (6 bases). The CDR3 sequence is 14 residues long. V dropped 3 bases and J dropped 4 bases, with 10 bases sitting between them. The germline V gene encodes CDR1 SGHVS and CDR2 FQNEAQ. CDR3 DNA sequence: TGTGCCAGCAGCTTCGGGGGGCTCGGAAACACCATATATTTT. Its translation is CASSFGGLGNTIYF.

This clone was seen just once. CDR3 residues: CASSLDLHGGTDQPQHF. CDR3 bases: TGTGCCAGCAGCTTGGATCTCCACGGGGGGACGGATCAGCCCCAGCATTTT. This chain joins TRBV7-9 and TRBJ1-5; weak D call: TRBD1 (5 bases). Between the trimmed V and J ends, which lost 3 bases and 5 bases, there was a span of 20 bases. The CDR3 has 17 residues. Germline V CDR1 and CDR2: SEHNR, FQNEAQ (reference sequence).

The chain combines TRBV4-1 with TRBJ1-1; no firm D call. Germline loops: CDR1 MGHRA, CDR2 YSYEKL. CDR3 length: 15 residues. Trimming took off 0 bases at V and 5 bases at J, with 13 bases between the two ends. The CDR3 protein is CASSQDVGSTTEAFF. The CDR3 region has the DNA TGCGCCAGCAGCCAAGATGTGGGGAGTACTACTGAAGCTTTCTTT.

The chain joins TRBV5-1 to TRBJ1-4; 9 bases agree with TRBD1. Germline V gives CDR1 SGHRS, CDR2 YFSETQ. This CDR3 has 16 amino acids. J gave up 8 bases and V 2 bases, and 10 bases lay outside the gene matches. DNA for the CDR3: TGCGCCAGCAGCTTTGGTGCTAGGACAGGGGAGGAAAAACTGTTTTTT. Its translation: CASSFGARTGEEKLFF.

V is TRBV2 and J is TRBJ1-2; 8 bases line up with TRBD1. J was trimmed by 8 bases and V by 5 bases; bases with no gene match: 7. CDR3 size: 13 residues. Germline CDR1 SNHLY, CDR2 FYNNEI. The CDR3 DNA follows: TGTGCCAGCAGTCCCCAGGGGGCCAAAGGCTACACCTTC. It yields the protein CASSPQGAKGYTF.

The V call is TRBV2, the J call TRBJ1-1; D call uncertain. Trimming shortened V by 9 bases and J by 3 bases, and 8 bases separated the two germline ends. Germline V gene lookup returns CDR1 SNHLY and CDR2 FYNNEI. There are 11 residues in the CDR3. The CDR3 sequence is CARKWDTEAFF. As DNA, the CDR3 is TGTGCCAGGAAATGGGACACTGAAGCTTTCTTT.

The V call is TRBV10-2, the J call TRBJ1-6, with 9 nucleotides matching TRBD1. V was pared by 0 bases and J by 10 bases, with 4 bases of the junction left unmatched. Germline values: CDR1 WSHSY, CDR2 SAAADI. The CDR3 is 15 residues long. The CDR3 bases are TGCGCCAGCAGTGAGTCGACAGGGGGAAGATCACCCCTCCACTTT. Translating it yields CASSESTGGRSPLHF.

The rearrangement uses TRBV15 and TRBJ2-2; D might be TRBD2 (5 bases). Germline V CDR1 and CDR2: LNHNV, YYDKDF (reference sequence). This CDR3 comprises 15 residues. Trimming removed 7 bases at V and 2 bases at J, with 14 bases between. This chain's CDR3 is CATTEGSPNTGELFF. The CDR3 DNA is TGTGCCACCACTGAGGGTAGCCCTAACACCGGGGAGCTGTTTTTT.

The chain carries TRBV5-5 and TRBJ1-4; D gene uncertain. The CDR3 consists of 14 residues. Per the germline V gene, CDR1 is SGHKS and CDR2 is YYEKEE (reference sequence). CDR3 residues: CTSSFGTTNEKLFF. CDR3 nucleotide sequence: TGTACAAGCAGCTTCGGCACAACTAATGAAAAACTGTTTTTT.

The chain uses TRBV7-8 and TRBJ1-1; 7 nucleotides align to TRBD1. After removal of 0 bases from V and 5 bases from J, the junction contained 9 bases not matched to a gene. Germline V gene lookup returns CDR1 SGHVS and CDR2 FQNEAQ. The CDR3 length is 16 residues. CDR3 bases: TGTGCCAGCAGCTTAGCCGAGCAGGGGGTTGGGACTGAAGCTTTCTTT. Protein product: CASSLAEQGVGTEAFF.

The chain employs TRBV28 and TRBJ2-7; D gene unclear. The CDR3 length is 14 residues. V was trimmed by 5 bases and J by 2 bases, leaving 13 bases between them. Germline V gene lookup returns CDR1 MDHEN and CDR2 SYDVKM. As DNA, the CDR3 is TGTGCCAGCAGTAGCGCACGGCCCCCCTACGAGCAGTACTTC. Translating it yields CASSSARPPYEQYF.

This chain connects TRBV12-3 or TRBV12-4 to TRBJ1-1; D is ambiguous. This CDR3 contains 12 residues. Trimming took off 7 bases at V and 6 bases at J, with 12 bases between the two ends. The CDR3 loop reads CASTPAGAEAFF. CDR3 nucleotides: TGTGCCAGCACCCCTGCTGGGGCTGAAGCTTTCTTT.

This rearrangement joins TRBV9 to TRBJ2-3; 8 nucleotides match TRBD2. The CDR3 consists of 16 residues. The V gene end was trimmed by 4 bases and the J gene end by 0 bases; junction bases not matched to a gene: 7. In germline, CDR1 is SGDLS, CDR2 YYNGEE. CDR3 DNA: TGTGCCAGCAGCATACTTAGCGGGGTGAGCACAGATACGCAGTATTTT. The encoded protein is CASSILSGVSTDTQYF.

In its sample, this clone was seen a few times. Written as DNA, the CDR3 is TGTGCCAGCAGGGGGGTCGGACACCTGTACAATGAGCAGTTCTTC. This codes for CASRGVGHLYNEQFF. The J gene is TRBJ2-1, the V gene TRBV6-5; D possibly matches TRBD1 or TRBD2 (5 bases each). Between the trimmed V and J ends, which lost 6 bases and 4 bases, there was a span of 16 bases. The germline gives CDR1 MNHEY, CDR2 SVGAGI. The CDR3 extends over 15 amino acids.

The chain has TRBV11-2 and TRBJ2-5; tentative D call: TRBD2 (6 bases). Germline CDR1 reads SGHAT; CDR2 reads FQNNGV. The CDR3 loop spans 14 amino acids. The germline V and J ends were trimmed by 1 base and 4 bases, with 10 bases remaining between them. CDR3 sequence (DNA): TGTGCCAGCAGCTTAGGGGGACTCGGAGAGACCCAGTACTTC. This sequence encodes CASSLGGLGETQYF.

V usage is TRBV28 and J usage is TRBJ1-2, with a weak D call TRBD1 (6 bases). Germline V gene data show CDR1 as MDHEN and CDR2 as SYDVKM. CDR3 length: 11 amino acids. The V and J ends lost 11 bases and 1 base respectively, with 8 bases between them. This chain's CDR3 is CAVQGNYGYTF. The CDR3 DNA reads TGTGCCGTACAGGGTAACTATGGCTACACCTTC.